These T cell receptor beta chains were read from a single sample in a study of TIL therapy for anti-PD-1-resistant metastatic lung cancer. Sequencing used immunoSEQ multiplex PCR; TCRdb keeps in-frame clones, though not all of them. The repertoire consists of tens of thousands of clones, with roughly 69% occurring once and the leading ten covering roughly 7%. This specimen was blood, taken at baseline. These receptors were obtained from a person aged 25 to 80 with non-small cell lung cancer. Both conserved end residues are part of each CDR3. D genes are given only for firm matches. Where a row states a size, it is once, few, many or the class of an expanded clone; other rows omit it.

d_call: TRBD1; clone_size: few; v_call: TRBV10-3; j_call: TRBJ1-1; cdr3_nt: TGTGCCATCAGTGCCTTACAGGGGGCAACTTTCTTT; cdr3_aa: CAISALQGATFF
d_call: -; clone_size: -; v_call: TRBV2; j_call: TRBJ2-3; cdr3_nt: TGTGCCAGCGGCCCAATGGGGGCCTCAGATACGCAGTATTTT; cdr3_aa: CASGPMGASDTQYF
d_call: TRBD1; clone_size: few; v_call: TRBV28; j_call: TRBJ1-5; cdr3_nt: TGTGCCAGCAGTCCGGGACAGGGAGATCAGCCCCAGCATTTT; cdr3_aa: CASSPGQGDQPQHF
d_call: -; clone_size: once; v_call: TRBV6-1; j_call: TRBJ1-5; cdr3_nt: TGTGCCAGCAGATTCTTGTCAGCGGACCAGCCCCAGCATTTT; cdr3_aa: CASRFLSADQPQHF
d_call: TRBD1; clone_size: few; v_call: TRBV2; j_call: TRBJ2-2; cdr3_nt: TGTGCCAGCAGTGTCCGGGACAGGGTTGGAGGAACCGGGGAGCTGTTTTTT; cdr3_aa: CASSVRDRVGGTGELFF
d_call: -; clone_size: -; v_call: TRBV18; j_call: TRBJ1-1; cdr3_nt: TGTGCCAGCTCGCGTCCCCCTGGAGAGGGCACTGAAGCTTTCTTT; cdr3_aa: CASSRPPGEGTEAFF
d_call: -; clone_size: once; v_call: TRBV6-1; j_call: TRBJ1-1; cdr3_nt: TGTGCCAGCAGTGTTCGTCACACTGAAGCTTTCTTT; cdr3_aa: CASSVRHTEAFF
d_call: TRBD2; clone_size: -; v_call: TRBV28; j_call: TRBJ2-2; cdr3_nt: TGTGCCAGCAGTATCACCGGGACTACCTCCGACACCGGGGAGCTGTTTTTT; cdr3_aa: CASSITGTTSDTGELFF
d_call: TRBD1; clone_size: -; v_call: TRBV10-1; j_call: TRBJ1-3; cdr3_nt: TGCGCCAGCGACTCCGGGACAGGGGTTTCTGGAAACACCATATATTTT; cdr3_aa: CASDSGTGVSGNTIYF
d_call: -; clone_size: -; v_call: TRBV7-9; j_call: TRBJ2-1; cdr3_nt: TGTGCCAGCAGCCTCCCGGTGAGTTACAATGAGCAGTTCTTC; cdr3_aa: CASSLPVSYNEQFF
d_call: TRBD1; clone_size: once; v_call: TRBV7-9; j_call: TRBJ1-2; cdr3_nt: TGTGCCAGCAGCGGGGGACAGGGAACCTATGGCTACACCTTC; cdr3_aa: CASSGGQGTYGYTF
d_call: TRBD1; clone_size: -; v_call: TRBV7-9; j_call: TRBJ1-2; cdr3_nt: TGTGCCAGCAGCTTAGCGCTGGGACAGGGGAGAGGCTACACCTTC; cdr3_aa: CASSLALGQGRGYTF
d_call: -; clone_size: -; v_call: TRBV5-1; j_call: TRBJ1-5; cdr3_nt: TGCGCCAGCAGCCCAAATATAACCGGGACCGAGAATCAGCCCCAGCATTTT; cdr3_aa: CASSPNITGTENQPQHF
d_call: -; clone_size: -; v_call: TRBV18; j_call: TRBJ2-2; cdr3_nt: TGTGCCAGCTCACTGGAGGGAGCCGGGGAGCTGTTTTTT; cdr3_aa: CASSLEGAGELFF
d_call: -; clone_size: -; v_call: TRBV15; j_call: TRBJ1-2; cdr3_nt: TGTGCCACCAGCAGAAATGCAGGGGCTGCTAACTATGGCTACACCTTC; cdr3_aa: CATSRNAGAANYGYTF
d_call: -; clone_size: -; v_call: TRBV7-9; j_call: TRBJ1-2; cdr3_nt: TGTGCCAGCAGCTCTATAGTCGGGGACACCTTCTATGGCTACACCTTC; cdr3_aa: CASSSIVGDTFYGYTF
d_call: -; clone_size: few; v_call: TRBV2; j_call: TRBJ2-2; cdr3_nt: TGTGCCAGCTCTTTCTACGGGGAGCTGTTTTTT; cdr3_aa: CASSFYGELFF
d_call: -; clone_size: -; v_call: TRBV30; j_call: TRBJ1-2; cdr3_nt: TGTGCCTGGAATCTCCCTTTTTCTGGCTACACCTTC; cdr3_aa: CAWNLPFSGYTF
d_call: -; clone_size: once; v_call: TRBV11-1; j_call: TRBJ2-2; cdr3_nt: TGTGCCAGCACCGGGACTGGGATCCACACCGGGGAGCTGTTTTTT; cdr3_aa: CASTGTGIHTGELFF
d_call: -; clone_size: -; v_call: TRBV30; j_call: TRBJ2-1; cdr3_nt: TGTGCCTGGACGGGGGCCCTTGGGACCTACAATGAGCAGTTCTTC; cdr3_aa: CAWTGALGTYNEQFF
d_call: -; clone_size: few; v_call: TRBV27; j_call: TRBJ1-4; cdr3_nt: TGTGCCAGCAGTTACTTTCCCGGGACCCCGAATGAAAAACTGTTTTTT; cdr3_aa: CASSYFPGTPNEKLFF
d_call: -; clone_size: -; v_call: TRBV9; j_call: TRBJ1-2; cdr3_nt: TGTGCCAGCAGCGTAGCTCCAGGGAACTATGGCTACACCTTC; cdr3_aa: CASSVAPGNYGYTF
d_call: TRBD1; clone_size: -; v_call: TRBV4-2; j_call: TRBJ1-4; cdr3_nt: TGTGCCAGCAGCCCCGGACAGGGGGCGGATAATGAAAAACTGTTTTTT; cdr3_aa: CASSPGQGADNEKLFF
d_call: -; clone_size: -; v_call: TRBV5-1; j_call: TRBJ2-5; cdr3_nt: TGCGCCAGCAGCTTGGTGTCCGTTGAAGAGACCCAGTACTTC; cdr3_aa: CASSLVSVEETQYF
d_call: -; clone_size: -; v_call: TRBV19; j_call: TRBJ1-2; cdr3_nt: TGTGCAAGATCGTCTCCGCTGCGTGGTGGCTACACCTTC; cdr3_aa: CARSSPLRGGYTF
d_call: -; clone_size: -; v_call: TRBV20-1; j_call: TRBJ2-3; cdr3_nt: TGCAGTGCTTCAAGAGATACGCAGTATTTT; cdr3_aa: CSASRDTQYF
d_call: -; clone_size: -; v_call: TRBV6-5; j_call: TRBJ1-1; cdr3_nt: TGTGCCAGCAGCCAGGACTCGGGCACTGAAGCTTTCTTT; cdr3_aa: CASSQDSGTEAFF
d_call: -; clone_size: -; v_call: TRBV5-1; j_call: TRBJ2-7; cdr3_nt: TGCGCCAGCAGCTTGGGGGGCCAGGGTTTCGGTTACGAGCAGTACTTC; cdr3_aa: CASSLGGQGFGYEQYF
d_call: TRBD2; clone_size: -; v_call: TRBV30; j_call: TRBJ2-1; cdr3_nt: TGTGCCTGGAGCCAGCAAGTAGCGGGGGGATTCAATGAGCAGTTCTTC; cdr3_aa: CAWSQQVAGGFNEQFF
d_call: -; clone_size: -; v_call: TRBV12-5; j_call: TRBJ2-1; cdr3_nt: TGTGCTAGTGGTCATCAGTACAATGAGCAGTTCTTC; cdr3_aa: CASGHQYNEQFF
d_call: -; clone_size: few; v_call: TRBV9; j_call: TRBJ1-1; cdr3_nt: TGTGCCAGCAGCGTAGGACAGCGGAACACTGAAGCTTTCTTT; cdr3_aa: CASSVGQRNTEAFF
d_call: TRBD2; clone_size: -; v_call: TRBV13; j_call: TRBJ2-2; cdr3_nt: TGTGCCAGCAGCCCGGGACTAGACGCGAACACCGGGGAGCTGTTTTTT; cdr3_aa: CASSPGLDANTGELFF
d_call: TRBD1; clone_size: -; v_call: TRBV11-3; j_call: TRBJ2-1; cdr3_nt: TGTGCCAGCAGCTTAGGAGGGGGCGCCCGGTCCTACAATGAGCAGTTCTTC; cdr3_aa: CASSLGGGARSYNEQFF
d_call: -; clone_size: -; v_call: TRBV18; j_call: TRBJ1-4; cdr3_nt: TGTGCCAGCTCTTTGGGACTCACAAATGAAAAACTGTTTTTT; cdr3_aa: CASSLGLTNEKLFF
d_call: -; clone_size: -; v_call: TRBV19; j_call: TRBJ1-2; cdr3_nt: TGTGCCAGTAGTATTAGAGGCGGGGCAGGCTACACCTTC; cdr3_aa: CASSIRGGAGYTF
d_call: -; clone_size: -; v_call: TRBV6-5; j_call: TRBJ2-5; cdr3_nt: TGTGCCAGCAGTTACGAATGGAGCCGACAAGAGACCCAGTACTTC; cdr3_aa: CASSYEWSRQETQYF
d_call: TRBD2; clone_size: -; v_call: TRBV2; j_call: TRBJ2-5; cdr3_nt: TGTGCCAGCATTAGCGGGGTACGTGAGACCCAGTACTTC; cdr3_aa: CASISGVRETQYF
d_call: -; clone_size: -; v_call: TRBV7-2; j_call: TRBJ1-2; cdr3_nt: TGTGCCAGCAGCTTAAAGGGCGGGCCTGGCGGCTACACCTTC; cdr3_aa: CASSLKGGPGGYTF
d_call: -; clone_size: -; v_call: TRBV6-6; j_call: TRBJ1-3; cdr3_nt: TGTGCCAGCAGTTATGTACCGGACTCTGGAAACACCATATATTTT; cdr3_aa: CASSYVPDSGNTIYF
d_call: TRBD2; clone_size: -; v_call: TRBV29-1; j_call: TRBJ2-3; cdr3_nt: TGCAGCGTTGAACTAGCGGAATCTAGCACAGATACGCAGTATTTT; cdr3_aa: CSVELAESSTDTQYF
d_call: -; clone_size: few; v_call: TRBV20-1; j_call: TRBJ1-5; cdr3_nt: TGCAGTGCTAGGGGCTTTCAGCCCCAGCATTTT; cdr3_aa: CSARGFQPQHF